The TCR beta chain described here comes from a study of CXCR3-negative and CXCR3-positive naive CD8 T cells. General study findings and limits: Fresh PBMCs went into most assays, and CXCR3 expression partly declined after cryopreservation. CXCR3-positive naive cells carried more hydrophobic TRB CDR3s than CXCR3-negative ones. High diversity, comparable across both naive subsets, contrasted with much lower diversity in memory CD8+ cells.

Concerning this clonotype itself: What it recognizes is unknown.

Naivety in CD8+ T cells corresponded to a CD45RO-CCR7+CD27+CD95- phenotype. The CDR3 is 13 amino acids. Looked up from germline, CDR1 is SGHRS and CDR2 is YFSETQ. Each TRB cDNA library was prepared by 5' RACE (with UMI labels). Reanalyzing the 5' RACE reads, TCRdb keeps one entry per CDR3 protein, without DNA. The data show approximately 100,000 distinct CDR3 sequences, and the top ten clones hold around 0.36%. Specimen: naive CXCR3+ CD8+ T cells from blood. Subset reported: CD45RO-CCR7+CD27+CD95- naive CD8+ T cells expressing CXCR3 (TNR3+). The V gene is TRBV5-1, the J gene TRBJ1-1. This TCR came from a human donor in good health. Some clones in this sample may be carry-over from other donors' samples. The CDR3 here is CASSGDGNTEAFF.